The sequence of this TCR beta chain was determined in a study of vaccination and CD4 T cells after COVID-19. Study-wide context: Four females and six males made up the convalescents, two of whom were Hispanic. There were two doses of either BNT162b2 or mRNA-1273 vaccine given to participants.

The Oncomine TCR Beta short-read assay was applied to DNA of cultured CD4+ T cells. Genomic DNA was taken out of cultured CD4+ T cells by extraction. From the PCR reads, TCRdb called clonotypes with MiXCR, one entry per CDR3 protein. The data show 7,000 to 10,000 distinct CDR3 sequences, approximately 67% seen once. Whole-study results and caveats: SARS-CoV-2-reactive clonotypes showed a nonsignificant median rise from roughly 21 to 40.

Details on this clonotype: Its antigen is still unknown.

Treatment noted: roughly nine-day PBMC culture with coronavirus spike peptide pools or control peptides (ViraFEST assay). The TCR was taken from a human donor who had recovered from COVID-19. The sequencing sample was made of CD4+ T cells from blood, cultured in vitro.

CDR3 sequence reads: CASRDDRGPNYGYTF. The CDR3 nucleotides read TGTGCCAGCAGGGACGACAGGGGCCCTAACTATGGCTACACCTTC. The chain couples TRBV6-4 to TRBJ1-2, with 8 nucleotides matching TRBD1. Germline assignment: CDR1 MRHNA and CDR2 SNTAGT. With 6 bases clipped from V and 0 bases from J, the junction kept 6 bases outside the gene matches. This CDR3 is built from 15 residues.